A single T cell receptor beta chain is shown here with its context. Its cognate antigen is unknown. The data were produced by immunoSEQ multiplex PCR, yet TCRdb's version contains in-frame clones alone and is incomplete. The table records around 100,000 clones, approximately 94% of them present only once. This entry is derived from a study of siplizumab effects on memory and regulatory T cells. Study-level results: Unstimulated subsets contained matches for only a minor fraction of alloreactive clones. Memory T cells appeared less diverse than naive cells, which seemed to contribute substantially to alloresponse.

Germline V gene lookup returns CDR1 SGHDT and CDR2 YYEEEE. The CDR3 has 12 residues. V was shortened by 4 bases and J by 7 bases, with 11 bases between the two germline ends. The chain uses TRBV5-6 and TRBJ2-5, with D unclear. This sequence was found in a human donor in good health. Material: non-Treg CD4+ T cells sorted from blood. Here the CDR3 DNA reads TGTGCCAGCAGCCTCTATGAGGCGACCCAGTACTTC. This translates into CASSLYEATQYF.